This record covers a single T cell receptor beta chain. Its matching antigen is unknown. In the PCR, 60 Vbeta and 13 Jbeta primers were used. TCRdb's table, derived via immunoSEQ multiplex PCR, lists solely in-frame clones and lacks some. The sample shows roughly 100,000 clones, 60% to 80% of them seen only once. The entry originates in a study of cytomegalovirus exposure and HLA in healthy donors. Study-level findings and limits: Analysis performed later showed TCR beta chains linked to HLA being more clonally expanded than equally common others. HLA alleles were associated with fewer than 20,000 TCR beta sequences in a later analysis at 0.05 false discovery rate. Cytomegalovirus status was reportedly diagnosed by the classifier with high sensitivity and specificity. Sequencing depth across donors, presence/absence analyses assumed, was roughly uniform.

The CDR3 is 14 amino acids. The ends were cut back, 7 bases at V and 1 base at J, with 11 bases in the middle. The germline V gene encodes CDR1 MNHEY and CDR2 SMNVEV (reference sequence). The TCR originated in a man over 45 in good health and CMV-seropositive. This chain joins TRBV27 and TRBJ2-1; no definite D call. The sequencing sample was made of PBMCs. CDR3 nucleotides: TGTGCCAGCATTCCGGGTTCGTCCTACAATGAGCAGTTCTTC. This codes for CASIPGSSYNEQFF.